This T cell receptor (beta chain) was sequenced during a study of T cell responses to AZD1222 COVID-19 vaccine. Across the study: Second-dose timings of about 4 or about 12 weeks were pooled.

Regarding this clone: As yet, its antigen is unknown.

Sequenced by immunoSEQ multiplex PCR; TCRdb stores in-frame clones only, minus some. The sample includes about 150,000 clones, roughly 90% seen only once; the top ten take over 1.1%. Study-wide points: Donors, mostly white British, included more females; clonal diversity was possibly underestimated. Across spike, vaccine-associated CD4 TCRs were found, dominant at 160-218 and 743-854. A rise in Spike-specific TCR breadth and depth followed two AZD1222 doses.

Germline loops: CDR1 MNHEY, CDR2 SVGAGI. The CDR3 extends over 15 amino acids. With 6 bases removed from V and 0 bases from J, the gap between germline ends came to 9 bases. The chain uses TRBV6-5 and TRBJ2-6; D is ambiguous. This specimen consisted of peripheral blood, obtained on day 0 of AZD1222 vaccination. The sequence was obtained from an adult in good health. This chain's CDR3 is CASRIQTSGANVLTF. For the CDR3, the DNA is TGTGCCAGCAGGATACAGACCTCTGGGGCCAACGTCCTGACTTTC.